This entry lists 3 T cell receptor beta chains sequenced from one sample in a study of T cell responses to AZD1222 COVID-19 vaccine. This table comes from immunoSEQ multiplex PCR, and its TCRdb copy is limited to in-frame clones, with some not included. The sample records about 120,000 clones, roughly 91% being singletons. The material was peripheral blood, obtained 28 days after the second AZD1222 dose. The receptors originated from an adult who received the AZD1222 COVID-19 vaccine.

The chain combines TRBV30 with TRBJ1-3; D gene uncertain. The CDR3 is 17 amino acids. V lost 2 bases, J lost 0 bases, and 17 bases lay in between. CDR1 is GTSNPN, CDR2 SVGIG, per germline (reference sequence). CDR3 in DNA: TGTGCCTGGAGTTACGAAAGGTCCGACCTCTCTGGAAACACCATATATTTT. Protein product: CAWSYERSDLSGNTIYF.

J is TRBJ2-3 and V is TRBV7-2, with D unclear. Germline loops: CDR1 SGHTA, CDR2 FQGNSA. With 5 bases removed from V and 6 bases from J, the gap between germline ends came to 9 bases. This CDR3 contains 12 residues. Written as DNA, the CDR3 is TGTGCCAGCAGCCCCCGTGCCGATACGCAGTATTTT. This codes for CASSPRADTQYF.

V usage is TRBV19 and J usage is TRBJ2-1; the match to TRBD2 covers 7 bases. The CDR3 loop spans 15 amino acids. J was trimmed by 8 bases and V by 6 bases; bases with no gene match: 13. Germline V gives CDR1 LNHDA, CDR2 SQIVND (reference sequence). CDR3 residues: CASRSPSGGDYEQFF. The CDR3 nucleotides are TGTGCCAGTAGGAGTCCTAGCGGAGGGGACTATGAGCAGTTCTTC.